One and the same sample provided the 25 T cell receptor beta chains below, sequenced in a study of T-cell reconstitution after alpha-beta-depleted transplantation in children. Unique molecular identifiers were built into the TCRbeta library. One entry per CDR3 protein, called by TCRdb with MiXCR from the PCR reads. The data show under 750,000 distinct CDR3 sequences, with about 21% seen just once and around 14% held by the top ten. The input for sequencing was PBMCs, mostly from graft donor cells, taken 360 days after TCRalphabeta/CD19-depleted stem cell transplant. The receptors come from a boy younger than two who had a stem cell transplant for acute myeloid leukemia, so the T cells may come from the graft donor.

V usage is TRBV7-2 and J usage is TRBJ1-1, with 7 positions matching TRBD1. CDR3 length: 12 residues. Germline values: CDR1 SGHTA, CDR2 FQGNSA. Here the CDR3 DNA reads TGTGCAGAACGACAGGGCTGGACTGAAGCTTTCTTT. As protein: CAERQGWTEAFF.

The table lists this clonotype with many counts. J is TRBJ2-6 and V is TRBV5-1, with D possibly being TRBD1 (6 bases). With 4 bases removed from V and 0 bases from J, the gap between germline ends came to 14 bases. Germline lookup yields CDR1 SGHRS and CDR2 YFSETQ. The CDR3 length is 17 residues. Here the CDR3 reads CASSKFRDTSGANVLTF. In DNA, the CDR3 is TGCGCCAGCAGCAAATTCCGGGACACCTCTGGGGCCAACGTCCTGACTTTC.

The V call is TRBV7-9, the J call TRBJ2-4; TRBD2 agrees at 10 bases. From germline, CDR1 is SEHNR and CDR2 FQNEAQ (reference sequence). This CDR3 spans 16 amino acids. J gave up 6 bases and V 5 bases, and 10 bases lay outside the gene matches. CDR3: CASSPSGGLTVNIQYF. DNA of the CDR3: TGTGCCAGCAGCCCTAGCGGGGGCCTAACAGTAAACATTCAGTACTTC.

This clonotype has only a few counts. J is TRBJ2-7 and V is TRBV7-2; D is unclear. The V and J ends lost 0 bases and 4 bases respectively, with 13 bases between them. CDR3 length: 15 residues. Per the germline V gene, CDR1 is SGHTA and CDR2 is FQGNSA. For the CDR3, the DNA is TGTGCCAGCAGCTTAGCCCCCGCTACAGAGTACGAGCAGTACTTC. Translation: CASSLAPATEYEQYF.

CDR3 protein: CASSLTGTSESKRETQYF. The CDR3 coding sequence is TGCGCCAGCAGCCTTACCGGGACTAGCGAGAGCAAGAGGGAGACCCAGTACTTC. The chain joins TRBV4-1 to TRBJ2-5; 10 bases are shared with TRBD2. Per the germline V gene, CDR1 is MGHRA and CDR2 is YSYEKL. The junction had 16 bases not matched to a gene; V was cut back by 4 bases and J by 5 bases. The CDR3 runs 18 residues.

CDR3 sequence (DNA): TGCGCCAGCAGCCCCGGACTAGCGGGCCAAACCCTCTCTGGGGCCAACGTCCTGACTTTC. It codes for CASSPGLAGQTLSGANVLTF. The rearrangement uses TRBV5-1 and TRBJ2-6; 11 bases map to TRBD2. The CDR3 consists of 20 residues. Germline V gene data show CDR1 as SGHRS and CDR2 as YFSETQ. J gave up 0 bases and V 4 bases, and 12 bases lay outside the gene matches.

The rearrangement uses TRBV29-1 and TRBJ1-1; TRBD1 matches 7 bases. Germline-derived CDR1 and CDR2 are SQVTM and ANQGSEA. The CDR3 has 14 residues. The junction had 12 bases not matched to a gene; V was cut back by 7 bases and J by 4 bases. The CDR3 is CSAKGGQGGTEAFF. CDR3 in DNA: TGCAGCGCTAAGGGGGGGCAGGGGGGCACTGAAGCTTTCTTT.

The rearrangement links TRBV27 to TRBJ2-1; TRBD2 aligns across 15 bases. Germline V gene sequence: CDR1 MNHEY, CDR2 SMNVEV (reference sequence). V lost 4 bases to trimming and J lost 9 bases; unmatched junction nucleotides: 13. The CDR3 is 18 residues long. The CDR3 protein is CASSSGLAGGLLYGEQFF. The CDR3 coding sequence is TGTGCCAGCAGTTCCGGACTAGCGGGGGGGCTTTTATATGGTGAGCAGTTCTTC.

The sample holds a few counts of this clonotype. This chain links TRBV5-6 with TRBJ2-1, with D possibly being TRBD1 or TRBD2 (5 bases each). Germline CDR1 SGHDT, CDR2 YYEEEE. This CDR3 is built from 15 residues. V shed 1 base and J shed 8 bases, with 16 bases lying between them. CDR3 loop: CASSLQGFPSHEQFF. The DNA of the CDR3 is TGTGCCAGCAGCTTGCAGGGTTTTCCTAGCCATGAGCAGTTCTTC.

The chain is built from TRBV11-1 and TRBJ2-1; D gene ambiguous. CDR3 size: 18 residues. CDR1 and CDR2 (germline): SGHAT, FQDESV (reference sequence). V was trimmed by 1 base and J by 2 bases, leaving 18 bases between them. CDR3 sequence (DNA): TGTGCCAGCAGCTTAGAAGACGGGTTAACCTTGGCCTACAATGAGCAGTTCTTC. It encodes CASSLEDGLTLAYNEQFF. The complete variable domain, with remaining parts taken from reference TRBV11-1 and TRBJ2-1, reads EAEVAQSPRYKITEKSQAVAFWCDPISGHATLYWYRQILGQGPELLVQFQDESVVDDSQLPKDRFSAERLKGVDSTLKIQPAELGDSAMYLCASSLEDGLTLAYNEQFFGPGTRLTVL.

This clonotype has at least ten counts. The rearrangement links TRBV29-1 to TRBJ1-4; weak D call: TRBD1 (5 bases). Trimming shortened V by 5 bases and J by 1 base, and 11 bases separated the two germline ends. The CDR3 covers 14 residues. The germline CDR1 and CDR2 sequences are SQVTM and ANQGSEA. CDR3: CSVQRRGTNEKLFF. The CDR3 nucleotides read TGCAGCGTTCAACGGAGGGGAACTAATGAAAAACTGTTTTTT.

This clonotype was seen more than once but under ten times. CDR3 region: CAISEPQGGGAYEQYF. The CDR3 DNA reads TGTGCCATCAGTGAGCCGCAAGGGGGCGGAGCCTACGAGCAGTACTTC. The J gene is TRBJ2-7, the V gene TRBV10-3; TRBD1 agrees at 7 bases. CDR3 length: 16 amino acids. Trimming cost V 2 bases and J 2 bases; bases outside gene matches: 9. Germline values: CDR1 ENHRY, CDR2 SYGVKD.

This clonotype was seen a few times. The gene calls are TRBV5-1 and TRBJ1-2, with 7 bases identical to TRBD1. V lost 1 base, J lost 8 bases, and 5 bases stayed unmatched. The CDR3 spans 13 residues. Germline CDR1 reads SGHRS; CDR2 reads YFSETQ. CDR3 coding DNA: TGCGCCAGCAGCTTGCCAGGGGGGGACGGCTACACCTTC. Translation gives CASSLPGGDGYTF. Full variable domain (rest looked up from reference TRBV5-1 and TRBJ1-2): KAGVTQTPRYLIKTRGQQVTLSCSPISGHRSVSWYQQTPGQGLQFLFEYFSETQRNKGNFPGRFSGRQFSNSRSEMNVSTLELGDSALYLCASSLPGGDGYTFGSGTRLTVV.

This clonotype appeared many times. The rearrangement joins TRBV20-1 to TRBJ1-1; D gene uncertain. Germline lookup yields CDR1 DFQATT and CDR2 SNEGSKA (reference sequence). Trimming stripped 5 bases from V and 7 bases from J, with 14 bases between. CDR3 length: 12 amino acids. The CDR3 protein is CSADRQEGEAFF. CDR3 nucleotide sequence: TGCAGTGCTGACCGACAAGAAGGTGAAGCTTTCTTT.

V gene TRBV6-5 combines with J gene TRBJ1-4; D not resolved. Germline CDR1 is MNHEY and CDR2 is SVGAGI. This CDR3 has 16 residues. V was pared by 0 bases and J by 5 bases, with 13 bases between. CDR3 DNA: TGTGCCAGCAGTTACTCGGCACTCGACATGAATGAAAAACTGTTTTTT. Translating it yields CASSYSALDMNEKLFF.

The sample holds many counts of this clonotype. The genes are TRBV29-1 and TRBJ2-7; 7 positions match TRBD1. The CDR3 runs 13 residues. The V segment lost 5 bases and the J segment 0 bases; nucleotides outside the gene matches: 4. Germline CDR1 and CDR2: SQVTM and ANQGSEA. The CDR3 DNA is TGCAGCGTTCAGGGGGTTAGCTCCTACGAGCAGTACTTC. Translating gives CSVQGVSSYEQYF.

The table lists this clonotype with a few counts. This chain connects TRBV12-3 or TRBV12-4 to TRBJ2-1; 8 positions match TRBD1. CDR3 length equals 15 residues. V shed 2 bases, J shed 2 bases, and the junction held 2 bases outside the gene matches. CDR3 nucleotide sequence: TGTGCCAGCAGTTTACAGGGGGCAGCCTACAATGAGCAGTTCTTC. Encoded protein: CASSLQGAAYNEQFF.

Many counts were recorded for this clonotype. The V gene is TRBV12-3 or TRBV12-4, the J gene TRBJ2-1, with a tentative D call TRBD2 (6 bases). V was pared by 6 bases and J by 2 bases, with 17 bases between. The CDR3 consists of 16 residues. CDR3 protein: CASRGGVAVTYNEQFF. CDR3 coding DNA: TGTGCCAGCAGGGGCGGGGTAGCCGTAACCTACAATGAGCAGTTCTTC.

This clonotype was observed a few times. The CDR3 DNA is TGTGCCAGCAGAAAGCTCAACAGGGGAGTTTTGGATGGCTACACCTTC. Its translation: CASRKLNRGVLDGYTF. The chain employs TRBV6-5 and TRBJ1-2, with 7 bases fitting TRBD1. The CDR3 consists of 16 residues. Germline assignment: CDR1 MNHEY and CDR2 SVGAGI. The trim removed 6 bases at V and 6 bases at J, leaving 16 bases unmatched.

This chain links TRBV6-5 with TRBJ2-7; tentative D call: TRBD1 (6 bases). The germline V gene has CDR1 MNHEY and CDR2 SVGAGI. Between the trimmed V and J ends, which lost 6 bases and 6 bases, there was a span of 15 bases. The CDR3 runs 13 residues. CDR3 DNA sequence: TGTGCCAGCAGATTACAGGGATCTGGCGAGCAGTACTTC. Protein: CASRLQGSGEQYF.

This clonotype has only a few counts. This rearrangement joins TRBV27 to TRBJ1-4; D gene unclear. Trimming cost V 2 bases and J 5 bases, with 12 bases left between them. CDR1 MNHEY and CDR2 SMNVEV come from the germline V gene (reference sequence). The CDR3 is made up of 15 amino acids. Here the CDR3 DNA reads TGTGCCAGCAGTTTACAGGCCAGGACCAATGAAAAACTGTTTTTT. Translation gives CASSLQARTNEKLFF.

This clonotype showed up just once. The chain couples TRBV29-1 to TRBJ2-7, with 12 positions matching TRBD2. There are 15 residues in the CDR3. With V trimmed by 6 bases and J by 2 bases, 8 bases remained unmatched. Germline V gene sequence: CDR1 SQVTM, CDR2 ANQGSEA. The CDR3 region is CSVGPTSGGTYEQYF. CDR3 sequence (DNA): TGCAGCGTGGGTCCGACTAGCGGGGGAACCTACGAGCAGTACTTC.

The chain carries TRBV3-1 and TRBJ2-1, with TRBD2 matching over 9 bases. The CDR3 has 18 residues. Germline loops: CDR1 LGHDT, CDR2 YNNKEL (reference sequence). The CDR3 DNA follows: TGTACCTGCAGTTTTCTAGCGGGGCTCAATCCCTCCTACAATGAGCAGTTCTTC. Translation: CTCSFLAGLNPSYNEQFF.

The chain has TRBV19 and TRBJ2-2; 8 bases line up with TRBD1. The CDR3 contains 16 residues. The trim removed 7 bases at V and 3 bases at J, leaving 10 bases unmatched. CDR1 is LNHDA, CDR2 SQIVND, per germline (reference sequence). DNA for the CDR3: TGTGCCAGTACCAGGACAGGGAGACGCGACACCGGGGAGCTGTTTTTT. Encoded protein: CASTRTGRRDTGELFF.

This clonotype appeared a few times. The rearrangement uses TRBV6-2 or TRBV6-3 and TRBJ2-3; 8 positions agree with TRBD1. With V trimmed by 1 base and J by 3 bases, 6 bases remained unmatched. The CDR3 consists of 16 residues. Germline CDR1 is MNHEY and CDR2 is SVGEGT. The CDR3 DNA sequence: TGTGCCAGCAGTTACTACCCCGGGACAGGAACAGATACGCAGTATTTT. This encodes CASSYYPGTGTDTQYF.